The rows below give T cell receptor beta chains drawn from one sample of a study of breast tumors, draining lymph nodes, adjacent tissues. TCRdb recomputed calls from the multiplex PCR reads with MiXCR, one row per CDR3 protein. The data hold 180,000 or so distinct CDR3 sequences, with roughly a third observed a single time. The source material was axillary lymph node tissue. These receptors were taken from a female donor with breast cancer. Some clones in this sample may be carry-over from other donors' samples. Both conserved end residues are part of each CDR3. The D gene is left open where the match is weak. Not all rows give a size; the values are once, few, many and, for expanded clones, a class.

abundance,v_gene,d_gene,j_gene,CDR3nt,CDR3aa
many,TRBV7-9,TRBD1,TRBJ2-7,TGTGCCAGCAGTTGGGGGGACAGGGCCTACGAGCAGTACTTC,CASSWGDRAYEQYF
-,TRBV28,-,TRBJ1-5,TGTGCCAGCAGTTTAGATCCGGGTACGGGCAATCAGCCCCAGCATTTT,CASSLDPGTGNQPQHF
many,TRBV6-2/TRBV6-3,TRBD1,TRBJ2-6,TGTGCCAGCAGTTACAGGGGACAGGGGGCTGGGGCCAACGTCCTGACTTTC,CASSYRGQGAGANVLTF
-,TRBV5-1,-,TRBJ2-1,TGCGCCAGCAGCTTGGGGGGGACCTCGGGACACAATGGGCAGCTCTTC,CASSLGGTSGHNGQLF
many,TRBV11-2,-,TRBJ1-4,TGTGCCAGCAGCACCGGGGTGGAAAAACTGTTTTTT,CASSTGVEKLFF
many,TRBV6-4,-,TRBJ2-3,TGTGCCAGCAGTCACGCAGGGGCAAGCACAGATACGCAGTATTTT,CASSHAGASTDTQYF
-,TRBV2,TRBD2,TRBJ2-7,TGTGCTAGCCTACTAGCGGGCCACTACGAGCAGTACTTC,CASLLAGHYEQYF
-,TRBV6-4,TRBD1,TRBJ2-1,TGTGCCAGCAGTGAGACCGAGACAGGGGGCGATGAGCAGTTCTTC,CASSETETGGDEQFF
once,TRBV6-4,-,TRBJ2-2,TGTGCCAGCAGTGAAACAGGGACCTACCTACCCGGGGAGCTGTTTTTT,CASSETGTYLPGELFF
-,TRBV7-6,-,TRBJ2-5,TGTGCCAGCAGCCCCAAGACGACCTACAATGAGCAGTACTTC,CASSPKTTYNEQYF
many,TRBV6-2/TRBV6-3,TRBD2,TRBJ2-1,TGTGCCAGCACGTTTAGCGGGGGGTTGTCGAATGAGCAGTTCTTC,CASTFSGGLSNEQFF
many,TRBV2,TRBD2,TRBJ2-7,TGTGCCAGCAATGTAGCGGGGGCTTCCTACGAGCAGTACTTC,CASNVAGASYEQYF
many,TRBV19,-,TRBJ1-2,TGTGCCAGTAGTATATGGAGGGGAAATGGCTACACCTTC,CASSIWRGNGYTF
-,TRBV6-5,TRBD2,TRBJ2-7,TGTGCCAGCAGTCGACTAGCGGGTGCCTACGAGCAGTACTTC,CASSRLAGAYEQYF
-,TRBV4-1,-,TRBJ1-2,TGCGCCAGCAACCCAACACAGGAGTCTAGTTATGGCTACACCTTC,CASNPTQESSYGYTF
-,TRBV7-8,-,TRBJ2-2,TGTGCCAGCAGCTTAGCCGTGAACACCGGGGAGCTGTTTTTT,CASSLAVNTGELFF
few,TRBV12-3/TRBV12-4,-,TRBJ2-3,TGTGCCAGCAGCCACACTCGGACCCCCGGAGATACGCAGTATTTT,CASSHTRTPGDTQYF
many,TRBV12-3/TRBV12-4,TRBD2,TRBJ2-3,TGTGCCAGCAGTTCTTATATAGCGGGAGGGCCGCCAGATACGCAGTATTTT,CASSSYIAGGPPDTQYF
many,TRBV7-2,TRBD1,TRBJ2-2,TGTGCCAGCAGCGCGCGACAGGGGGCGAACACCGGGGAGCTGTTTTTT,CASSARQGANTGELFF
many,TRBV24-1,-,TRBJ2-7,TGTGCCACCAGTGATTCGCAGGGGAGTCCCAACGAGCAGTACTTC,CATSDSQGSPNEQYF
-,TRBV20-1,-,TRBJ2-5,TGCAGTGCTAGAACGGGGGAGACCCAGTACTTC,CSARTGETQYF
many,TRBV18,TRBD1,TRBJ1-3,TGTGCCAGCTCACCCAACAGGGGAGGAAACACCATATATTTT,CASSPNRGGNTIYF
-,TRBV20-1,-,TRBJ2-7,TGCAGTGCTAGAGAGGGACACCGGAGCAACGAGCAGTACTTC,CSAREGHRSNEQYF
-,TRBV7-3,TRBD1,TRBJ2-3,TGTGCCAGCAGCTTTGGGACAGGCACAGATACGCAGTATTTT,CASSFGTGTDTQYF
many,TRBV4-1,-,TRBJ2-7,TGCGCCAGCAGCCAAGATCATGGGACTTTTAGCTCCTACGAGCAGTACTTC,CASSQDHGTFSSYEQYF
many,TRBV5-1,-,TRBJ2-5,TGCGCCAGCAGCAAAGGACACTCTCAAGACACCCAGTACTTC,CASSKGHSQDTQYF
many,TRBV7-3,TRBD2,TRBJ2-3,TGTGCCAGCAGCCCAACTTATAGCGGGGGGGTCACAGATACGCAGTATTTT,CASSPTYSGGVTDTQYF
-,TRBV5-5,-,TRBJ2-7,TGTGCCAGCAGCTTAGTAGTTAACGCCTCGGGATACGAGCAGTACTTC,CASSLVVNASGYEQYF
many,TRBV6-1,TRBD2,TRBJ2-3,TGTGCCACCTTCAACCCACTAGCGGGGTACACAGATACGCAGTATTTT,CATFNPLAGYTDTQYF
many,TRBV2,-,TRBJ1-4,TGTGCCAGCAGCACTTCCGGGACCGTGGGTGAAAAACTGTTTTTT,CASSTSGTVGEKLFF
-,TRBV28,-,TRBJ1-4,TGTGCTAGCTGTGGGCAGGCGGCAGAAGAACTGTTTTTT,CASCGQAAEELFF
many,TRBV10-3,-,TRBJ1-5,TGTGCCATCAGTGAGAAGGGTTTGGGGAATCAGCCCCAGCATTTT,CAISEKGLGNQPQHF
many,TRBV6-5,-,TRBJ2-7,TGTGCCAGCAGTTACTCCGGGACTGGTACCTACGAGCAGTACTTC,CASSYSGTGTYEQYF
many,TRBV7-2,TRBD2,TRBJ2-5,TGTGCCAGCAGGCCTTTTCGGGAGGGTGAGACCCAGTACTTC,CASRPFREGETQYF
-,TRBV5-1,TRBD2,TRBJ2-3,TGCGCCAGCAGCTCCGCTGGGGGAAGGAGCGGGAGTTATGATACGCAGTATTTT,CASSSAGGRSGSYDTQYF
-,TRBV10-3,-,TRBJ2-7,TGTGCCATCAGTCCCGGGACGGGCTCCCACGAGCGGTACTTC,CAISPGTGSHERYF
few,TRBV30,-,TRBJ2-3,TGTGCCTGGGGTAGGAGCAGAATCACAGATACGCAGTATTTT,CAWGRSRITDTQYF
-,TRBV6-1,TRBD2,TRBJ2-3,TGTGCCAGCAGCGCGCAGGGGGCAGGGACTAGCGGGAGGGCCTTTCCCAAGACAGATACGCAGTATTTT,CASSAQGAGTSGRAFPKTDTQYF
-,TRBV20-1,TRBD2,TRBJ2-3,TGCAGTGCTAGAGGAGGGACTAGCGGGACGGCCGCCTACGGCACAGGTACGCAGTATTTT,CSARGGTSGTAAYGTGTQYF
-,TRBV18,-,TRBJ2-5,TGTGCCAGCTCTCCACTATCAGGGCAGGAGACCCAGTACTTC,CASSPLSGQETQYF
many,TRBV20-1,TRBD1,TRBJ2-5,TGCAGTGCTAGAGCCCCGGGACAGATGTGGGAGACCCAGTACTTC,CSARAPGQMWETQYF
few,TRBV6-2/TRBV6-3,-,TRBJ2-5,TGTGCCAGCAGTTGGTTACAGGGTCGGGAGACCCAGTACTTC,CASSWLQGRETQYF
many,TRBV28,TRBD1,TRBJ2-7,TGTGCCAGCAGTTTCGGCGGCACAGGGGGCGGCGAGCAGTACTTC,CASSFGGTGGGEQYF